Listed below are T cell receptor beta chains from one sample, sequenced in a study of OX40 agonist ivuxolimab in advanced cancers. Generated by immunoSEQ multiplex PCR, the TCRdb table keeps only in-frame clones and is missing some. The data show 30,000 to 45,000 clones, approximately 82% seen once. The sequencing here drew on CD4+ or CD8+ T cells sorted from blood, taken in a trial of the OX40 agonist ivuxolimab. Receptor source: an adult with an advanced solid tumor such as melanoma, head and neck, liver or kidney cancer. The CDR3 runs from the conserved cysteine through the conserved F or W. The order of the fields is J gene, D gene, V gene, clone size, CDR3 DNA, CDR3 protein. D genes are given only for firm matches. Size tells how often a clone was seen (once, few, many) or the class of an expanded clone, and some rows leave it out.

j_gene: TRBJ1-1
d_gene: NA
v_gene: TRBV7-9
abundance: once
CDR3nt: TGTGCCAGCAGCTTAGGGACGGCCAACACTGAAGCTTTCTTT
CDR3aa: CASSLGTANTEAFF

j_gene: TRBJ2-5
d_gene: NA
v_gene: TRBV11-3
abundance: NA
CDR3nt: TGTGCCAGCAGCTTGATGGGGTCCCAAGAGACCCAGTACTTC
CDR3aa: CASSLMGSQETQYF

j_gene: TRBJ1-5
d_gene: NA
v_gene: TRBV30
abundance: NA
CDR3nt: TGTGCCTGGGACACAGGTGACAATCAGCCCCAGCATTTT
CDR3aa: CAWDTGDNQPQHF

j_gene: TRBJ1-1
d_gene: NA
v_gene: TRBV7-9
abundance: NA
CDR3nt: TGTGCCAGCAGCTTCCCCAGCGGGGGGGGTGAAGCTTTCTTT
CDR3aa: CASSFPSGGGEAFF

j_gene: TRBJ2-3
d_gene: NA
v_gene: TRBV6-6
abundance: few
CDR3nt: TGTGCCAGCAGCCCCCCCGCTAGCACAGATACGCAGTATTTT
CDR3aa: CASSPPASTDTQYF

j_gene: TRBJ1-2
d_gene: NA
v_gene: TRBV6-1
abundance: NA
CDR3nt: TGTGCCAGCTCACCGGCAGGGTCCTCTGGCTACACCTTC
CDR3aa: CASSPAGSSGYTF

j_gene: TRBJ1-4
d_gene: NA
v_gene: TRBV5-1
abundance: once
CDR3nt: TGCGCCAGCAGCGTGGAAATCTCTGGGGCCGGTGGGGAAAAACTGTTTTTT
CDR3aa: CASSVEISGAGGEKLFF

j_gene: TRBJ2-5
d_gene: NA
v_gene: TRBV5-4
abundance: NA
CDR3nt: TGTGCCAGCAGCCCGACTCTGCCAGCAGAGACCCAGTACTTC
CDR3aa: CASSPTLPAETQYF

j_gene: TRBJ2-6
d_gene: TRBD1
v_gene: TRBV7-8
abundance: NA
CDR3nt: TGTGCCAGCAGCAAATCGACAGGGTACGGGGCCAACGTCCTGACTTTC
CDR3aa: CASSKSTGYGANVLTF

j_gene: TRBJ1-2
d_gene: NA
v_gene: TRBV20-1
abundance: once
CDR3nt: TGCAGTGCCTCGAACCTCTATGGCTACACCTTC
CDR3aa: CSASNLYGYTF

j_gene: TRBJ1-1
d_gene: NA
v_gene: TRBV5-4
abundance: NA
CDR3nt: TGTGCCAGCAGCTTGGGGTCGCCCGCGAACACTGAAGCTTTCTTT
CDR3aa: CASSLGSPANTEAFF

j_gene: TRBJ1-5
d_gene: TRBD1
v_gene: TRBV7-9
abundance: once
CDR3nt: TGTGCCAGCAGCTTAACAGGGGAGAAGGGTCAGCCCCAGCATTTT
CDR3aa: CASSLTGEKGQPQHF

j_gene: TRBJ1-3
d_gene: TRBD1
v_gene: TRBV13
abundance: few
CDR3nt: TGTGCCAGCAGCTCACAGGGGCGGCTTCAACGATTT
CDR3aa: CASSSQGRLQRF

j_gene: TRBJ1-2
d_gene: TRBD1
v_gene: TRBV18
abundance: NA
CDR3nt: TGTGCCAGCTCACCGGACAGGGAGGCGGGCTACACCTTC
CDR3aa: CASSPDREAGYTF

j_gene: TRBJ2-5
d_gene: TRBD2
v_gene: TRBV6-5
abundance: once
CDR3nt: TGTGCCAGCAGCCAGCGGCGGGAGCATGGGACCCAGTACTTC
CDR3aa: CASSQRREHGTQYF

j_gene: TRBJ1-1
d_gene: TRBD1
v_gene: TRBV4-3
abundance: NA
CDR3nt: TGCGCCAGCAGCCAAGGGACAGGGAGAGGGTGGGCTGAAGCTTTCTTT
CDR3aa: CASSQGTGRGWAEAFF

j_gene: TRBJ2-2
d_gene: TRBD1
v_gene: TRBV29-1
abundance: NA
CDR3nt: TGCAGCGCCGACAGGGGAAACACCGGGGAGCTGTTTTTT
CDR3aa: CSADRGNTGELFF

j_gene: TRBJ1-1
d_gene: NA
v_gene: TRBV27
abundance: NA
CDR3nt: TGTGCCAGCAGTTTCCTGCAGGGGAGGAACACTGAAGCTTTCTTT
CDR3aa: CASSFLQGRNTEAFF

j_gene: TRBJ1-2
d_gene: NA
v_gene: TRBV5-5
abundance: once
CDR3nt: TGTGCCAGCAGCTTACAGGGTAACTATGGCTACACCTTC
CDR3aa: CASSLQGNYGYTF

j_gene: TRBJ1-2
d_gene: NA
v_gene: TRBV10-3
abundance: NA
CDR3nt: TGTGCCATCAGTCCCCATTTCGGGAGAATCGACTATGGCTACACCTTC
CDR3aa: CAISPHFGRIDYGYTF

j_gene: TRBJ2-7
d_gene: TRBD2
v_gene: TRBV19
abundance: NA
CDR3nt: TGTGCCAGTAGCCCTCGACCGGGGGGCGAGCAGTACTTC
CDR3aa: CASSPRPGGEQYF

j_gene: TRBJ1-6
d_gene: NA
v_gene: TRBV11-3
abundance: few
CDR3nt: TGTGCCAGCAGCTCCAGCGTTCACTCGACAGAGGGGAGGTATAATTCACCCCTCCACTTT
CDR3aa: CASSSSVHSTEGRYNSPLHF

j_gene: TRBJ2-3
d_gene: NA
v_gene: TRBV7-3
abundance: NA
CDR3nt: TGTGCCAGCAGCTTAACGGCCAGCTATAGCACAGATACGCAGTATTTT
CDR3aa: CASSLTASYSTDTQYF

j_gene: TRBJ1-4
d_gene: TRBD1
v_gene: TRBV25-1
abundance: NA
CDR3nt: TGTGCCAGTAGAGGGACAGACGAGGATCACCTGTTAATGGAAAAACTGTTTTTT
CDR3aa: CASRGTDEDHLLMEKLFF

j_gene: TRBJ2-7
d_gene: TRBD2
v_gene: TRBV2
abundance: NA
CDR3nt: TGTGCCAGCAGGGTTAGCGGGGGCCCCTTCGAGCAGTACTTC
CDR3aa: CASRVSGGPFEQYF

j_gene: TRBJ1-3
d_gene: TRBD1
v_gene: TRBV4-1
abundance: few
CDR3nt: TGCGCCAGCAGCCAGGGGACAGTTTCCGTGTACCGCGGAAACACCATATATTTT
CDR3aa: CASSQGTVSVYRGNTIYF

j_gene: TRBJ2-5
d_gene: TRBD2
v_gene: TRBV5-4
abundance: NA
CDR3nt: TGTGCCAGCAGCCAGAGACTAGCGGGGGGCCTACAAGAGACCCAGTACTTC
CDR3aa: CASSQRLAGGLQETQYF

j_gene: TRBJ2-2
d_gene: NA
v_gene: TRBV11-3
abundance: NA
CDR3nt: TGTGCCAGCAGCTGGAGTAACACCGGGGAGCTGTTTTTT
CDR3aa: CASSWSNTGELFF

j_gene: TRBJ1-5
d_gene: TRBD1
v_gene: TRBV6-6
abundance: NA
CDR3nt: TGTGCCAGCAGTTACTATGGACAGGGGGCAGGGATGCCCCAGCATTTT
CDR3aa: CASSYYGQGAGMPQHF

j_gene: TRBJ2-5
d_gene: NA
v_gene: TRBV19
abundance: NA
CDR3nt: TGTGCCAGTAATAGGGGACGGCAAGAGACCCAGTACTTC
CDR3aa: CASNRGRQETQYF

j_gene: TRBJ2-1
d_gene: NA
v_gene: TRBV5-6
abundance: NA
CDR3nt: TGTGCCAGCAGATATAATCTAGCCAGCTCCTACAATGAGCAGTTCTTC
CDR3aa: CASRYNLASSYNEQFF

j_gene: TRBJ2-1
d_gene: NA
v_gene: TRBV2
abundance: NA
CDR3nt: TGTGCCAGCAGCTCTCAGGGATACAATGAGCAGTTCTTC
CDR3aa: CASSSQGYNEQFF

j_gene: TRBJ1-1
d_gene: NA
v_gene: TRBV18
abundance: NA
CDR3nt: TGTGCCAGCTCACCACCATCGGTAAACCTCGAAGCTTTCTTT
CDR3aa: CASSPPSVNLEAFF

j_gene: TRBJ2-5
d_gene: TRBD1
v_gene: TRBV5-1
abundance: NA
CDR3nt: TGCGCCAGCAGCCTTTCCGACAGGGGGCAAGAGACCCAGTACTTC
CDR3aa: CASSLSDRGQETQYF

j_gene: TRBJ2-5
d_gene: NA
v_gene: TRBV5-1
abundance: NA
CDR3nt: TGCGCCAGCAGCCCCTACGGGGCGGGGTATGGGGAGACCCAGTACTTC
CDR3aa: CASSPYGAGYGETQYF

j_gene: TRBJ2-1
d_gene: TRBD2
v_gene: TRBV4-1
abundance: NA
CDR3nt: TGCGCCAGCAGCCGATGGGCTAGCGGGGGGTCGGTTGAGCAGTTCTTC
CDR3aa: CASSRWASGGSVEQFF

j_gene: TRBJ2-7
d_gene: NA
v_gene: TRBV5-5
abundance: once
CDR3nt: TGTGCCAGCAGCTTGTGGCAGGGGAGAAGCGAGCAGTACTTC
CDR3aa: CASSLWQGRSEQYF

j_gene: TRBJ1-1
d_gene: NA
v_gene: TRBV19
abundance: NA
CDR3nt: TGTGCCAGTAGCAGAAAAAGAGGGGTGAACACTGAAGCTTTCTTT
CDR3aa: CASSRKRGVNTEAFF

j_gene: TRBJ2-2
d_gene: TRBD1
v_gene: TRBV30
abundance: NA
CDR3nt: TGTGCCTGGAAGGGACAGGGGGGAACCGGGGAGCTGTTTTTT
CDR3aa: CAWKGQGGTGELFF

j_gene: TRBJ2-3
d_gene: NA
v_gene: TRBV18
abundance: NA
CDR3nt: TGTGCCAGCTCACCTGGCAGGTCCAGCACAGATACGCAGTATTTT
CDR3aa: CASSPGRSSTDTQYF

j_gene: TRBJ2-3
d_gene: NA
v_gene: TRBV7-6
abundance: NA
CDR3nt: TGTGCCAGCAGCTTACTCACCGGCACAGATACGCAGTATTTT
CDR3aa: CASSLLTGTDTQYF

j_gene: TRBJ2-3
d_gene: NA
v_gene: TRBV6-5
abundance: NA
CDR3nt: TGTGCCAGCAGTTACTCCCTTACCACAGATACGCAGTATTTT
CDR3aa: CASSYSLTTDTQYF

j_gene: TRBJ1-2
d_gene: NA
v_gene: TRBV7-2
abundance: NA
CDR3nt: TGTGCCAGCAGCTTAGCCACCCACTATGGCTACACCTTC
CDR3aa: CASSLATHYGYTF

j_gene: TRBJ1-4
d_gene: TRBD1
v_gene: TRBV19
abundance: NA
CDR3nt: TGTGCCAGTAGTCCTCGACAGGGTACAAGCGAAAAACTGTTTTTT
CDR3aa: CASSPRQGTSEKLFF

j_gene: TRBJ2-7
d_gene: TRBD1
v_gene: TRBV7-2
abundance: NA
CDR3nt: TGTGCCAGCAGCTCTACAGGACAGGGTTATCACGAGCAGTACTTC
CDR3aa: CASSSTGQGYHEQYF

j_gene: TRBJ2-5
d_gene: NA
v_gene: TRBV7-2
abundance: NA
CDR3nt: TGTGCCAGCAGCTTAGCGGGGGGGCGGGAGACCCAGTACTTC
CDR3aa: CASSLAGGRETQYF

j_gene: TRBJ1-3
d_gene: NA
v_gene: TRBV7-2
abundance: once
CDR3nt: TGTGCCAGCAGCTTATCTCCCGGTGTTTCTGGAAACACCATATATTTT
CDR3aa: CASSLSPGVSGNTIYF

j_gene: TRBJ1-2
d_gene: NA
v_gene: TRBV15
abundance: NA
CDR3nt: TGTGCCACCAGCAGGAGGTTGGGGGAGGGCTATGGCTACACCTTC
CDR3aa: CATSRRLGEGYGYTF

j_gene: TRBJ1-1
d_gene: TRBD1
v_gene: TRBV6-6
abundance: NA
CDR3nt: TGTGCCAGCAGGGCCCGGGACAGATACACTGAAGCTTTCTTT
CDR3aa: CASRARDRYTEAFF

j_gene: TRBJ1-1
d_gene: NA
v_gene: TRBV6-1
abundance: few
CDR3nt: TGTGCCAGCAGTAGGGACTTTTCTATGTCTTTCTTT
CDR3aa: CASSRDFSMSFF

j_gene: TRBJ2-7
d_gene: NA
v_gene: TRBV9
abundance: NA
CDR3nt: TGTGCCAGCAGCTTCTCGACAGAAACCTACGAGCAGTACTTC
CDR3aa: CASSFSTETYEQYF

j_gene: TRBJ2-3
d_gene: NA
v_gene: TRBV7-3
abundance: NA
CDR3nt: TGTGCCAGCAGCTTACGGGGGACCGCAGATACGCAGTATTTT
CDR3aa: CASSLRGTADTQYF

j_gene: TRBJ2-5
d_gene: TRBD1
v_gene: TRBV7-2
abundance: NA
CDR3nt: TGTGCCAGCAGCCGGGGGACAGGGGGCATCGTTGTAGAGACCCAGTACTTC
CDR3aa: CASSRGTGGIVVETQYF

j_gene: TRBJ1-6
d_gene: NA
v_gene: TRBV10-3
abundance: NA
CDR3nt: TGTGCCATCAGGCAGGCAAGCTCCTATAATTCACCCCTCCACTTT
CDR3aa: CAIRQASSYNSPLHF

j_gene: TRBJ1-2
d_gene: TRBD1
v_gene: TRBV6-6
abundance: NA
CDR3nt: TGTGCCAGCAGGTTTTTGGGACAGGGGGTACCCGGCTACACCTTC
CDR3aa: CASRFLGQGVPGYTF

j_gene: TRBJ2-1
d_gene: TRBD2
v_gene: TRBV15
abundance: NA
CDR3nt: TGTGCCACCAGCAGAGATGTAGTTAGCGGGGGGTACAATGAGCAGTTCTTC
CDR3aa: CATSRDVVSGGYNEQFF

j_gene: TRBJ2-2
d_gene: NA
v_gene: TRBV12-5
abundance: NA
CDR3nt: TGTGCTAGTGGTTTGGGGGGGCCCGGGGAGCTGTTTTTT
CDR3aa: CASGLGGPGELFF

j_gene: TRBJ2-3
d_gene: NA
v_gene: TRBV5-1
abundance: once
CDR3nt: TGCGCCAGCAGATTGAACCCAGACTCGAGTTATACGCAGTATTTT
CDR3aa: CASRLNPDSSYTQYF